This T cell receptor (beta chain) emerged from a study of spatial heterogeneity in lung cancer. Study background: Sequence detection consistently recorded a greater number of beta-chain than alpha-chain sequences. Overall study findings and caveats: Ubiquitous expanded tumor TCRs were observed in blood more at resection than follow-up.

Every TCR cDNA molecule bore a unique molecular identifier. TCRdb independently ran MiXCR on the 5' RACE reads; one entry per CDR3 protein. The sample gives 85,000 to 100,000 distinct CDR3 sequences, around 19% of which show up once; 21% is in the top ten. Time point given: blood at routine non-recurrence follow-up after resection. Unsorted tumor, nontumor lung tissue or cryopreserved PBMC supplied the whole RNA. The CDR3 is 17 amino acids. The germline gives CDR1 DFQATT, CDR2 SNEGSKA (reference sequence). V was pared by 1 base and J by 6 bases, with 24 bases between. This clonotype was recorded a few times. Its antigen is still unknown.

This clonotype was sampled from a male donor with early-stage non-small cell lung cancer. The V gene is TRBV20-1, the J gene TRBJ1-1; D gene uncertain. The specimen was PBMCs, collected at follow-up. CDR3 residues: CSARVFSSGDLGAEAFF. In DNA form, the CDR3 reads TGCAGTGCTAGAGTTTTTTCTTCAGGTGACCTTGGGGCTGAAGCTTTCTTT.